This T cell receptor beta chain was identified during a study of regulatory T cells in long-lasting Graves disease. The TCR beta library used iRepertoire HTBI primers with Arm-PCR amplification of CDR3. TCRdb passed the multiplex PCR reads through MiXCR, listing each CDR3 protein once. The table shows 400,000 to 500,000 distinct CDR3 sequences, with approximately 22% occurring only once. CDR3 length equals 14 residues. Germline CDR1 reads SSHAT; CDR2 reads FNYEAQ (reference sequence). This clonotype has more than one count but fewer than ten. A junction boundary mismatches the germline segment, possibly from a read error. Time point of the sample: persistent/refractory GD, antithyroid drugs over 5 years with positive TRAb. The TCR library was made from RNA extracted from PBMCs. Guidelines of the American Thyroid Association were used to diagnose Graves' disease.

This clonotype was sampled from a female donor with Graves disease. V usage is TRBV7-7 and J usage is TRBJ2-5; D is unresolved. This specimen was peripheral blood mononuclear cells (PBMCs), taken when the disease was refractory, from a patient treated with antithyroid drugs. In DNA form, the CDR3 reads TGTGCTAGCAGCTTAAATTTGGAGCAAGAGACCCAGTACTTC. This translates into CASSLNLEQETQYF.